The clone carrying this T cell receptor beta chain was observed a few times. Its antigen is unidentified. The CDR3 is made up of 11 amino acids. Between the trimmed V and J ends, which lost 4 bases and 7 bases, there was a span of 6 bases. TCRdb independently ran MiXCR on the 5' RACE reads; one entry per CDR3 protein. The repertoire consists of roughly 250,000 distinct CDR3 sequences, with over 10% occurring once and the leading ten covering 0.45% to 0.65%. The data are from a study of T cells after yellow fever vaccination. General study points: Clonotype sharing between CD4 and CD8 compartments was small. Although the secondary response was weaker, it peaked faster, at day 5 versus 15.

The receptor comes from a man aged 30 to 45 who received the YFV17D yellow fever vaccine. The rearrangement links TRBV12-3 or TRBV12-4 to TRBJ2-3; D remains ambiguous. This specimen was CD4+ T cells sorted from PBMCs, taken 45 days after the yellow fever booster vaccination. The DNA for the CDR3 is TGTGCCAGCAGTTCCTTAAATACGCAGTATTTT. As protein: CASSSLNTQYF.